This T cell receptor (beta chain) derives from a study of blood T cell repertoires in COVID-19. The count of this clone is one. Profiled with immunoSEQ multiplex PCR; TCRdb holds only in-frame clones, not every one. This table has under 250,000 clones, 80% to 90% appearing once. Between the trimmed V and J ends, which lost 4 bases and 5 bases, there was a span of 18 bases. The CDR3 has 15 amino acids. Germline-derived CDR1 and CDR2 are SGHTS and YDEGEE. Sequencing used peripheral blood. This clonotype was sampled from a man in his forties or fifties with active or convalescent COVID-19. V gene TRBV5-8 combines with J gene TRBJ2-5; maybe TRBD1 (5 bases). Written as DNA, the CDR3 is TGTGCCAGCAGCCCCGGCCAGGCCGCAGGGGAGACCCAGTACTTC. It specifies CASSPGQAAGETQYF.